This T cell receptor (beta chain) was sequenced during a study of blood T cell repertoires in COVID-19. As for the study in general: The study drew acute and convalescent COVID-19 samples from the United States, Italy and Spain.

Profiled with immunoSEQ multiplex PCR; TCRdb holds only in-frame clones, not every one. The profile shows around 200,000 clones, roughly 88% of them singletons. Participants had their cohort set by participant-reported clinical history. Losses at the gene ends were 0 bases for V and 4 bases for J; bases not matched to a gene: 7. CDR3 length: 16 residues. The germline V gene has CDR1 SGDLS and CDR2 YYNGEE. The clonotype originates from a woman in her forties with acute COVID-19. Source material: PBMCs or T cells enriched from blood (not recorded which). The genes are TRBV9 and TRBJ2-1; 7 bases are a match to TRBD1. The CDR3 sequence: CASSVEAQGVYNEQFF. CDR3 nucleotides: TGTGCCAGCAGCGTAGAGGCCCAGGGGGTTTACAATGAGCAGTTCTTC.